Each of the 29 T cell receptor beta chains below was sequenced from the same sample in a study of T cell repertoires in cytomegalovirus infection. The antigens of these receptors remain unknown. TCRdb reprocessed the reads with MiXCR, giving one entry per CDR3 protein. There are 450,000 to 650,000 distinct CDR3 sequences in the sample; under 45% occur only once, and around 50% lies in the top ten. Sequenced here: cultured PBMCs, sampled from culture after CMV antigen stimulation. The receptors come from a human donor in good health (CMV status not recorded). Some clones in this sample may be carry-over from other donors' samples.

This clonotype has a single count. The chain has TRBV11-2 and TRBJ2-1, with 10 nucleotides matching TRBD2. The trim removed 1 base at V and 5 bases at J, leaving 2 bases unmatched. Germline CDR1 reads SGHAT; CDR2 reads FQNNGV. This CDR3 spans 15 amino acids. The CDR3 reads CASSLALAGDNEQFF. The CDR3 region has the DNA TGTGCCAGCAGCTTAGCTCTAGCGGGGGACAATGAGCAGTTCTTC.

This clonotype has a count of ten or more. The CDR3 here is CASSSNHQPQHF. The CDR3 DNA is TGTGCCAGCAGTTCGAACCATCAGCCCCAGCATTTT. J is TRBJ1-5 and V is TRBV12-3 or TRBV12-4; D remains unclear. This CDR3 spans 12 amino acids. V was pared by 4 bases and J by 5 bases, with 6 bases between.

The chain links TRBV6-8 to TRBJ2-6, with a possible D match to TRBD2 (5 bases). CDR1 MNHGY and CDR2 SAAAGT come from the germline V gene. The CDR3 sequence is 17 residues long. Deletions cut 0 bases from V and 0 bases from J, with 9 bases between. The CDR3 loop reads CASSYSWRSSGANVLTF. The CDR3, as DNA: TGTGCCAGCAGTTACTCCTGGAGGAGCTCTGGGGCCAACGTCCTGACTTTC.

The V call is TRBV6-1, the J call TRBJ1-1; 7 positions match TRBD1. Germline-derived CDR1 and CDR2 are MNHNS and SASEGT. V dropped 7 bases and J dropped 6; count of bases not matched to a gene: 17. The CDR3 runs 16 residues. CDR3 loop: CASNRDSGAVGAEAFF. CDR3 nucleotides: TGTGCCAGCAATCGGGACAGTGGGGCGGTTGGGGCTGAAGCTTTCTTT.

The rearrangement joins TRBV19 to TRBJ1-1, with unresolved D. V gave up 5 bases and J gave up 6 bases, with 4 bases separating them. CDR1 and CDR2 (germline): LNHDA, SQIVND (reference sequence). CDR3 length: 10 residues. CDR3 DNA sequence: TGTGCCAGTAGTGTGCCTGAAGCTTTCTTT. Residues: CASSVPEAFF.

The rearrangement links TRBV6-4 to TRBJ2-1; D unresolved. V shed 7 bases and J shed 0 bases, with 13 bases lying between them. In germline, CDR1 is MRHNA, CDR2 SNTAGT. This CDR3 contains 15 residues. DNA of the CDR3: TGTGCCAGCAAGGTCGACTTAAGCTCCTACAATGAGCAGTTCTTC. This codes for CASKVDLSSYNEQFF.

This clonotype was found a few times. The rearrangement links TRBV7-2 to TRBJ1-3; the D gene is possibly TRBD1 (5 bases). Germline assignment: CDR1 SGHTA and CDR2 FQGNSA. The V end lost 6 bases, the J end lost 2 bases, and 14 bases lay between the germline ends. This CDR3 spans 15 amino acids. DNA for the CDR3: TGTGCCAGCAGAATAGGGAGGACAACTGGAAACACCATATATTTT. Its translation: CASRIGRTTGNTIYF.

The V and J genes are TRBV6-6 and TRBJ1-5, with 8 nucleotides matching TRBD1. Germline V gives CDR1 MNHNY, CDR2 SVGAGI (reference sequence). J gave up 5 bases and V 2 bases, and 5 bases lay outside the gene matches. CDR3 size: 15 residues. CDR3 nucleotide sequence: TGTGCCAGCAGTTACAGGGACAGGTCAGATCAGCCCCAGCATTTT. It codes for CASSYRDRSDQPQHF.

The rearrangement links TRBV2 to TRBJ2-5, with 11 bases matching TRBD1. V lost 5 bases to trimming and J lost 5 bases; unmatched junction nucleotides: 7. The CDR3 covers 15 residues. Per germline, CDR1 SNHLY and CDR2 FYNNEI. The CDR3 loop reads CASSKDRGQRETQYF. DNA of the CDR3: TGTGCCAGCAGTAAGGACAGGGGGCAACGGGAGACCCAGTACTTC. The whole variable domain, filled in from reference TRBV2 and TRBJ2-5, reads EPEVTQTPSHQVTQMGQEVILRCVPISNHLYFYWYRQILGQKVEFLVSFYNNEISEKSEIFDDQFSVERPDGSNFTLKIRSTKLEDSAMYFCASSKDRGQRETQYFGPGTRLLVL.

V is TRBV28 and J is TRBJ1-4, with D perhaps TRBD1 (5 bases). With 8 bases removed from V and 12 bases from J, the gap between germline ends came to 19 bases. Per germline, CDR1 MDHEN and CDR2 SYDVKM. The CDR3 is made up of 13 amino acids. The CDR3 here is CASAFWGEGELFF. In DNA form, the CDR3 reads TGTGCCAGCGCCTTTTGGGGGGAGGGAGAACTGTTTTTT.

The CDR3 coding sequence is TGTGCCAGCAGCCACAGGGAGCGGGACTCCTACAATGAGCAGTTCTTC. Protein product: CASSHRERDSYNEQFF. The chain links TRBV7-9 to TRBJ2-1, with a weak D call TRBD2 (7 bases). The CDR3 has 16 residues. The ends were cut back, 5 bases at V and 0 bases at J, with 14 bases in the middle. The germline gives CDR1 SEHNR, CDR2 FQNEAQ (reference sequence).

J is TRBJ1-2 and V is TRBV6-8; D gene uncertain. CDR1 and CDR2 from the germline V gene are MNHGY and SAAAGT. Deletions cut 3 bases from V and 4 bases from J, with 12 bases between. This CDR3 is built from 14 residues. The CDR3 sequence: CASSYGLTGYGYTF. The CDR3 bases are TGTGCCAGCAGTTATGGGCTTACCGGCTATGGCTACACCTTC.

The J gene is TRBJ2-3, the V gene TRBV19, with 9 bases aligning to TRBD2. There are 14 residues in the CDR3. V shed 1 base and J 4 bases; nucleotides not matched to a gene: 0. Germline V gives CDR1 LNHDA, CDR2 SQIVND (reference sequence). For the CDR3, the DNA is TGTGCCAGTAGTATAGGACTAGCGGCAGATACGCAGTATTTT. It is translated as CASSIGLAADTQYF.

The genes are TRBV5-6 and TRBJ2-7; D could derive from TRBD1 or TRBD2 (5 bases each). V was trimmed by 5 bases and J by 5 bases, leaving 11 bases between them. CDR1 SGHDT and CDR2 YYEEEE come from the germline V gene. The CDR3 extends over 12 amino acids. Here the CDR3 DNA reads TGTGCCAGCAGTTACGGGGCGCACGAGCAGTACTTC. The encoded protein is CASSYGAHEQYF. The complete variable domain, with remaining parts taken from reference TRBV5-6 and TRBJ2-7, reads DAGVTQSPTHLIKTRGQQVTLRCSPKSGHDTVSWYQQALGQGPQFIFQYYEEEERQRGNFPDRFSGHQFPNYSSELNVNALLLGDSALYLCASSYGAHEQYFGPGTRLTVT.

This clonotype appeared a few times. The gene calls are TRBV7-2 and TRBJ2-5; a weak D match, TRBD2 (6 bases). This CDR3 comprises 14 residues. Trimming removed 5 bases at V and 2 bases at J, with 12 bases between. CDR1 and CDR2 (germline): SGHTA, FQGNSA. CDR3 loop: CASSPPGEQETQYF. The CDR3 nucleotides are TGTGCCAGCAGCCCCCCGGGGGAACAAGAGACCCAGTACTTC.

V is TRBV9 and J is TRBJ2-1; D possibly matches TRBD1 or TRBD2 (5 bases each). Germline CDR1 SGDLS, CDR2 YYNGEE. The CDR3 consists of 14 residues. The V gene lost 4 bases and the J gene lost 10 bases, with 18 bases spanning the gap. The CDR3 is CASSTQSLGTEQFF. The CDR3 DNA reads TGTGCCAGCAGCACTCAGTCACTCGGGACCGAGCAGTTCTTC.

This clonotype was recorded a few times. This chain connects TRBV7-6 to TRBJ1-2; 7 bases match TRBD1. V was pared by 1 base and J by 10 bases, with 3 bases of the junction left unmatched. Germline V gene lookup returns CDR1 SGHVS and CDR2 FNYEAQ. This CDR3 is 12 amino acids long. The CDR3 bases are TGTGCCAGCAGCTTAGTCGGACAGGACTACACCTTC. It yields the protein CASSLVGQDYTF.

The chain uses TRBV20-1 and TRBJ2-7; no definite D call. The CDR3 is 13 residues long. Germline-derived CDR1 and CDR2 are DFQATT and SNEGSKA (reference sequence). The ends were cut back, 4 bases at V and 1 base at J, with 11 bases in the middle. CDR3 region: CSAMRPQSYEQYF. The CDR3 bases are TGCAGTGCTATGCGTCCCCAGTCCTACGAGCAGTACTTC.

This clonotype came up a few times. The chain joins TRBV12-3 or TRBV12-4 to TRBJ2-7, with D perhaps TRBD2 (6 bases). V lost 6 bases, J lost 12 bases, and 15 bases lay in between. This CDR3 has 11 amino acids. The CDR3 nucleotides are TGTGCCAGCAGCTTGGGGGGACGGAGGTACTTC. It codes for CASSLGGRRYF.

The chain has TRBV7-9 and TRBJ1-5; possible D gene TRBD1, 6 bases. Germline V gene sequence: CDR1 SEHNR, CDR2 FQNEAQ (reference sequence). The V gene lost 5 bases and the J gene lost 7 bases, with 12 bases spanning the gap. The CDR3 spans 13 residues. CDR3 bases: TGTGCCAGCAGCGCGGGACAACCGCAGCCCCAGCATTTT. It yields the protein CASSAGQPQPQHF.

This clonotype was seen a few times. The chain recombines TRBV7-8 with TRBJ1-5, with unresolved D. There are 17 residues in the CDR3. Germline CDR1 is SGHVS and CDR2 is FQNEAQ. Trimming took off 1 base at V and 2 bases at J, with 15 bases between the two ends. CDR3 amino acids: CASSLGLGRDRNQPQHF. As DNA, the CDR3 is TGTGCCAGCAGCTTAGGTCTGGGCAGAGATCGCAATCAGCCCCAGCATTTT. The whole variable domain, remainder taken from reference TRBV7-8 and TRBJ1-5, is GAGVSQSPRYKVAKRGQDVALRCDPISGHVSLFWYQQALGQGPEFLTYFQNEAQLDKSGLPSDRFFAERPEGSVSTLKIQRTQQEDSAVYLCASSLGLGRDRNQPQHFGDGTRLSIL.

This clonotype was seen only a few times. The J gene is TRBJ1-1, the V gene TRBV12-3 or TRBV12-4; maybe TRBD1 (5 bases). This CDR3 comprises 12 residues. The V and J ends lost 2 bases and 10 bases respectively, with 11 bases between them. The CDR3 is CASSLKGTSAFF. The CDR3 DNA sequence: TGTGCCAGCAGTTTAAAAGGGACGTCAGCTTTCTTT.

This clonotype was detected a few times. CDR3 sequence reads: CAARQGDYGYTF. The CDR3 nucleotides read TGTGCAGCGCGACAGGGAGACTATGGCTACACCTTC. This chain joins TRBV6-5 and TRBJ1-2; 7 nucleotides match TRBD1. From germline, CDR1 is MNHEY and CDR2 SVGAGI. This CDR3 has 12 amino acids.

This clonotype has a single count. The V call is TRBV7-2, the J call TRBJ1-3, with 8 bases identical to TRBD1. The V gene end was trimmed by 2 bases and the J gene end by 1 base; junction bases not matched to a gene: 1. CDR3 length equals 15 residues. The germline V gene has CDR1 SGHTA and CDR2 FQGNSA. The CDR3 is CASSLQGASGNTIYF. As DNA, the CDR3 is TGTGCCAGCAGCTTACAGGGGGCATCTGGAAACACCATATATTTT.

The genes are TRBV4-1 and TRBJ2-2, with unresolved D. CDR3 length: 15 residues. V lost 5 bases and J 4 bases, leaving 14 bases between the germline ends. Per germline, CDR1 MGHRA and CDR2 YSYEKL. The CDR3: CASSGENPTTGELFF. The CDR3 region has the DNA TGCGCCAGCAGCGGAGAAAACCCTACCACCGGGGAGCTGTTTTTT.

CDR3 coding DNA: TGTGCCAGCTGTAGAGGACTAGCGGGAGGGGAGCAGTTCTTC. Protein sequence: CASCRGLAGGEQFF. This rearrangement joins TRBV2 to TRBJ2-1, with 15 bases that match TRBD2. With 8 bases clipped from V and 10 bases from J, the junction kept 6 bases outside the gene matches. CDR3 length: 14 residues. CDR1 is SNHLY and CDR2 is FYNNEI in the germline V gene.

This clonotype was found a few times. This chain links TRBV6-5 with TRBJ2-2; 7 positions match TRBD1. Losses at the gene ends were 4 bases for V and 6 bases for J; bases not matched to a gene: 11. Germline loops: CDR1 MNHEY, CDR2 SVGAGI. This CDR3 comprises 16 residues. DNA for the CDR3: TGTGCCAGCAGTTCCTCGGAGACAGGGTCTGCCGGGGAGCTGTTTTTT. Protein sequence: CASSSSETGSAGELFF.

This chain uses TRBV3-1 with TRBJ1-1; 8 bases match TRBD1. Germline values: CDR1 LGHDT, CDR2 YNNKEL (reference sequence). V lost 1 base to trimming and J lost 6 bases; unmatched junction nucleotides: 7. The CDR3 spans 15 residues. CDR3: CASSQGTGGDSEAFF. CDR3 in DNA: TGTGCCAGCAGCCAAGGCACAGGGGGGGATTCTGAAGCTTTCTTT.

J is TRBJ2-3 and V is TRBV12-3 or TRBV12-4; D not certain. V lost 2 bases, J lost 4 bases, and 10 bases lay in between. This CDR3 spans 14 amino acids. Written as DNA, the CDR3 is TGTGCCAGCAGTTTAAGCGCCAACCCAGATACGCAGTATTTT. Its translation: CASSLSANPDTQYF.